This T cell receptor (beta chain) was recovered during a study of T cell responses to AZD1222 COVID-19 vaccine. V shed 4 bases and J 9 bases; nucleotides not matched to a gene: 8. Germline assignment: CDR1 SGHKS and CDR2 YYEKEE (reference sequence). The CDR3 is 15 residues long. Sequencing was performed with immunoSEQ multiplex PCR; in TCRdb, only in-frame clones are kept and a portion is missing. The sample includes under 200,000 clones, roughly nine tenths of them seen just once. Details on this clone: What it binds is unknown.

Whole-study findings and limits: In a largely white British group with more females than males, clonal diversity was possibly underestimated. Dominant at 160-218 and 743-854, vaccine-associated CD4 TCRs also spanned spike.

The chain joins TRBV5-5 to TRBJ2-1, with 12 bases aligning to TRBD1. The TCR sequence derives from an adult who received the MenACWY meningococcal vaccine as a control. Sequencing used peripheral blood, obtained 28 days after the second dose of the MenACWY control vaccine. CDR3 loop: CASSRSGTGGIEQFF. CDR3 DNA: TGTGCCAGCAGCCGCTCCGGGACAGGGGGCATTGAGCAGTTCTTC.